This paragraph covers one TCR beta chain sequence. This entry is derived from a study of blood T cell repertoires in COVID-19. Turning to the study itself: The United States, Italy and Spain provided the acute and convalescent COVID-19 samples.

Only in-frame clones appear in the TCRdb table, and some are missing; sequencing was by immunoSEQ multiplex PCR. The profile shows 260,000 or so clones, roughly 90% of them singletons. The germline V gene has CDR1 KGHSH and CDR2 LQKENI. Trimming at V came to 6 bases and at J to 8 bases, leaving 9 bases not matched to a gene. CDR3 length: 14 residues. This TCR came from a woman under 40 with acute COVID-19. The specimen sequenced was PBMCs or T cells enriched from blood (not recorded which). The chain combines TRBV18 with TRBJ1-4; 7 bases are shared with TRBD1. Here the CDR3 DNA reads TGTGCCAGCTCTCCTAAAGGGACAGTGGAAAAACTGTTTTTT. Translation: CASSPKGTVEKLFF.